A single sample gave rise to the 9 T cell receptor beta chains below, sequenced in a study of T cell changes during pregnancy in multiple sclerosis. Assay used: immunoSEQ multiplex PCR; TCRdb lists only in-frame clones, some missing. The data contain around 20,000 clones, about 84% of them singletons. The sample in question was CD8+ T cells from peripheral blood mononuclear cells, obtained after pregnancy. The receptors were gathered from a female donor with multiple sclerosis, enrolled in a pregnancy study.

V and J are TRBV4-3 and TRBJ2-7, with TRBD2 identical over 7 bases. The CDR3 is 13 residues long. The V gene end was trimmed by 2 bases and the J gene end by 4 bases; junction bases not matched to a gene: 2. The V gene's germline CDR1 is LGHNA and CDR2 YSLEER. The CDR3 loop reads CASSQSSGYEQYF. CDR3 nucleotides: TGCGCCAGCAGCCAAAGTAGCGGGTACGAGCAGTACTTC.

This clone appeared once. The chain has TRBV7-9 and TRBJ1-1; 9 nucleotides line up with TRBD1. The CDR3 covers 16 residues. Germline values: CDR1 SEHNR, CDR2 FQNEAQ (reference sequence). With 5 bases clipped from V and 2 bases from J, the junction kept 9 bases outside the gene matches. The CDR3 here is CASSGTRDRVNTEAFF. CDR3 DNA sequence: TGTGCCAGCAGCGGGACCCGGGACAGGGTAAACACTGAAGCTTTCTTT.

J is TRBJ1-5 and V is TRBV19, with D possibly TRBD1 on 6 matching bases. Germline assignment: CDR1 LNHDA and CDR2 SQIVND (reference sequence). The germline V and J ends were trimmed by 7 bases and 4 bases, with 17 bases remaining between them. The CDR3 has 15 amino acids. Here the CDR3 DNA reads TGTGCCAGTACCCACCGCTGGACAGTTAATCAGCCCCAGCATTTT. This codes for CASTHRWTVNQPQHF.

This chain uses TRBV4-3 with TRBJ2-1; a weak D match, TRBD1 (5 bases). The germline V gene has CDR1 LGHNA and CDR2 YSLEER. This CDR3 comprises 14 residues. Trimming took off 0 bases at V and 8 bases at J, with 11 bases between the two ends. The CDR3 sequence is CASSQERIGDEQFF. CDR3 sequence (DNA): TGCGCCAGCAGCCAAGAGAGGATAGGGGATGAGCAGTTCTTC.

The chain carries TRBV19 and TRBJ2-7; 11 positions match TRBD2. This CDR3 is built from 16 residues. J gave up 0 bases and V 1 base, and 2 bases lay outside the gene matches. Germline V CDR1 and CDR2: LNHDA, SQIVND (reference sequence). The CDR3 here is CASSIGLAGSSYEQYF. The CDR3, as DNA: TGTGCCAGTAGTATAGGACTAGCGGGAAGCTCCTACGAGCAGTACTTC. The entire variable domain, with the rest obtained from reference TRBV19 and TRBJ2-7, is as follows: DGGITQSPKYLFRKEGQNVTLSCEQNLNHDAMYWYRQDPGQGLRLIYYSQIVNDFQKGDIAEGYSVSREKKESFPLTVTSAQKNPTAFYLCASSIGLAGSSYEQYFGPGTRLTVT.

The genes are TRBV27 and TRBJ2-7; 7 bases are a match to TRBD1. The CDR3 runs to 13 residues. Germline assignment: CDR1 MNHEY and CDR2 SMNVEV (reference sequence). Germline trimming cut 5 bases from V and 2 bases from J; bases unmatched to any gene: 3. The CDR3 spells CASSHRGPYEQYF. In nucleotides, the CDR3 is TGTGCCAGCAGTCACAGGGGTCCCTACGAGCAGTACTTC.

The chain's CDR3 is CASGTGDTGELFF. Written as DNA, the CDR3 is TGTGCCAGCGGGACAGGGGACACCGGGGAGCTGTTTTTT. V usage is TRBV25-1 and J usage is TRBJ2-2; TRBD1 matches 10 bases. Trimming cost V 8 bases and J 3 bases; bases outside gene matches: 0. The germline V gene encodes CDR1 MGHDK and CDR2 SYGVNS. This CDR3 has 13 amino acids.

This rearrangement joins TRBV30 to TRBJ1-4, with TRBD1 identical over 8 bases. Germline V gene sequence: CDR1 GTSNPN, CDR2 SVGIG (reference sequence). This CDR3 is 16 amino acids long. V lost 3 bases to trimming and J lost 6 bases; unmatched junction nucleotides: 12. CDR3 protein: CAWSGRPGGWDEKLFF. The CDR3 nucleotides are TGTGCCTGGAGCGGCAGGCCAGGGGGCTGGGATGAAAAACTGTTTTTT.

The rearrangement joins TRBV13 to TRBJ1-1; D is uncertain. V lost 5 bases to trimming and J lost 3 bases, with 10 bases between them. Germline lookup yields CDR1 PRHDT and CDR2 FYEKMQ (reference sequence). The CDR3 is made up of 13 amino acids. The CDR3 nucleotides are TGTGCCAGCAGCCTAGAGAGTGACACTGAAGCTTTCTTT. Its protein product is CASSLESDTEAFF.